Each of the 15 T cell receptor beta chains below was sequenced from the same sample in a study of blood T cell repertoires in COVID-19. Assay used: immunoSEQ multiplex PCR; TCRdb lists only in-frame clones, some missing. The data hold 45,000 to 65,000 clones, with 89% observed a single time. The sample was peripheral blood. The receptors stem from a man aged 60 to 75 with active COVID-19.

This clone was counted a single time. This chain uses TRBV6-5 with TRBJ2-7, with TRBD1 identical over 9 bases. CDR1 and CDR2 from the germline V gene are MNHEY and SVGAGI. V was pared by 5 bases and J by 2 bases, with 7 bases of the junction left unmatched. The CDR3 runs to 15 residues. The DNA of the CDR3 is TGTGCCAGCAGTAGAGGGACAGGGAGACCCTACGAGCAGTACTTC. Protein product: CASSRGTGRPYEQYF.

The CDR3 is CASRVTRVTTTEAFF. The CDR3 nucleotides read TGTGCCAGCAGAGTAACCAGGGTAACGACCACTGAAGCTTTCTTT. This rearrangement joins TRBV2 to TRBJ1-1; TRBD1 might be the D (5 bases). The germline V and J ends were trimmed by 6 bases and 4 bases, with 18 bases remaining between them. The V gene's germline CDR1 is SNHLY and CDR2 FYNNEI. This CDR3 has 15 amino acids.

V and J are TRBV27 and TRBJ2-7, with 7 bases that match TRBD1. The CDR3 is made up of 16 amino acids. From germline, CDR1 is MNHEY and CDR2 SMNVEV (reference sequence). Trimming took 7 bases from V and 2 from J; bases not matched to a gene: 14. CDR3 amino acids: CASTPPSVTGTYEQYF. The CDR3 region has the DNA TGTGCCAGCACCCCCCCCAGTGTGACAGGGACCTACGAGCAGTACTTC.

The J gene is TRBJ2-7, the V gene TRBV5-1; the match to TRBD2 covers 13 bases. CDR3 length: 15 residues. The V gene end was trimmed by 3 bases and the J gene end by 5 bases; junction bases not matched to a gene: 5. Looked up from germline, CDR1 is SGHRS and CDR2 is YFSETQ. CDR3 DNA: TGCGCCAGCAGCTCTCTGGGGACTAGCGGGGACGAGCAGTACTTC. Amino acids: CASSSLGTSGDEQYF.

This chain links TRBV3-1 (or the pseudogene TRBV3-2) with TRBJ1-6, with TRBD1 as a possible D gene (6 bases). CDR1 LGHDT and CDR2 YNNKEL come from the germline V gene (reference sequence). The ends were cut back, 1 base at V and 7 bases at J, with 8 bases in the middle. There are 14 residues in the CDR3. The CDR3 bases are TGTGCCAGCAGCCAAGTCCAGGGGAATTCACCCCTCCACTTT. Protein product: CASSQVQGNSPLHF.

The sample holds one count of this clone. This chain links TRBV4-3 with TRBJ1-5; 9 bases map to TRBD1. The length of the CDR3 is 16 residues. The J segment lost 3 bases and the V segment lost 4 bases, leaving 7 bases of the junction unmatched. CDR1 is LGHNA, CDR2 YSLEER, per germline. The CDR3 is CASSLRGQGFNQPQHF. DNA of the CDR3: TGCGCCAGCAGCCTGAGGGGACAGGGCTTCAATCAGCCCCAGCATTTT.

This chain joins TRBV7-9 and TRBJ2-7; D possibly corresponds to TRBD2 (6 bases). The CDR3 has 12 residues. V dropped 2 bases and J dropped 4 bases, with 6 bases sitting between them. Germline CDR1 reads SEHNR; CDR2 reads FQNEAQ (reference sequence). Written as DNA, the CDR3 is TGTGCCAGCAGCTTAAGCGGGTACGAGCAGTACTTC. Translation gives CASSLSGYEQYF.

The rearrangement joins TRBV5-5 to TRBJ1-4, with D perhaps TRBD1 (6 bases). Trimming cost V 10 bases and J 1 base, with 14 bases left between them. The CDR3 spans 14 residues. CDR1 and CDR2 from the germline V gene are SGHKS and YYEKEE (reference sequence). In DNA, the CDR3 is TGTGCCTCAGCTTGGACAGTAACTAATGAAAAACTGTTTTTT. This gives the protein CASAWTVTNEKLFF.

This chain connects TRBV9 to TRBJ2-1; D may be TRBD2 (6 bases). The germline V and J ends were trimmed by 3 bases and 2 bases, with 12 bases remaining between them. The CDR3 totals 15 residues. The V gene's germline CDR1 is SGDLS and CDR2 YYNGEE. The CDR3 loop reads CASSAGTPTYNEQFF. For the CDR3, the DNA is TGTGCCAGCAGCGCCGGGACTCCTACCTACAATGAGCAGTTCTTC.

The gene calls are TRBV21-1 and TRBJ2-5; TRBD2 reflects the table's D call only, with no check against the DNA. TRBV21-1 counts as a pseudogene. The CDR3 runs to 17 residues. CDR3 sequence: CASSKTSSSGSGETQYF. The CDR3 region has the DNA TGTGCCAGCAGCAAAACTTCGAGTAGCGGGAGTGGAGAGACCCAGTACTTC.

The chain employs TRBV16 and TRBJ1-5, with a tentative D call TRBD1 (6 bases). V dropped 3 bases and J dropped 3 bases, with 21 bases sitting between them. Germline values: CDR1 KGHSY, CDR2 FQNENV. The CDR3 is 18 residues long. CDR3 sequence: CASSHPRGGAWLNQPQHF. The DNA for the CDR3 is TGTGCCAGCAGCCATCCCAGAGGGGGGGCATGGCTCAATCAGCCCCAGCATTTT.

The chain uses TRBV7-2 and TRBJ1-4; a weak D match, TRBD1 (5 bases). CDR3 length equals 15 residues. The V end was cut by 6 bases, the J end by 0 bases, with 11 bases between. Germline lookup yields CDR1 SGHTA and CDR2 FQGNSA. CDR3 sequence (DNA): TGTGCCAGCAGATCAGGGAGGGCAACTAATGAAAAACTGTTTTTT. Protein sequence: CASRSGRATNEKLFF.

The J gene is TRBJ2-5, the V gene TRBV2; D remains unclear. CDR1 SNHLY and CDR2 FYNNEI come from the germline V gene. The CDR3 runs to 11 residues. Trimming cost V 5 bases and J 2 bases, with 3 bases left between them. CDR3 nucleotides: TGTGCCAGCAGTACTCAAGAGACCCAGTACTTC. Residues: CASSTQETQYF.

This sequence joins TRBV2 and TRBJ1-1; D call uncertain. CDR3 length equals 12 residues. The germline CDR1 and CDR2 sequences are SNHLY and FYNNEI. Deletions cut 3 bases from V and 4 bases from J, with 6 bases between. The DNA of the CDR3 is TGTGCCAGCAGTGAGTGGGCCACTGAAGCTTTCTTT. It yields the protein CASSEWATEAFF.

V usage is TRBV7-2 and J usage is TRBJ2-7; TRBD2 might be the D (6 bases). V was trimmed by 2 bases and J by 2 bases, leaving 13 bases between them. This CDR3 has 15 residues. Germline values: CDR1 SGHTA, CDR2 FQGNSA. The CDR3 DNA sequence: TGTGCCAGCAGCTTAATCCGACTAGAGGCCTACGAGCAGTACTTC. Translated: CASSLIRLEAYEQYF.